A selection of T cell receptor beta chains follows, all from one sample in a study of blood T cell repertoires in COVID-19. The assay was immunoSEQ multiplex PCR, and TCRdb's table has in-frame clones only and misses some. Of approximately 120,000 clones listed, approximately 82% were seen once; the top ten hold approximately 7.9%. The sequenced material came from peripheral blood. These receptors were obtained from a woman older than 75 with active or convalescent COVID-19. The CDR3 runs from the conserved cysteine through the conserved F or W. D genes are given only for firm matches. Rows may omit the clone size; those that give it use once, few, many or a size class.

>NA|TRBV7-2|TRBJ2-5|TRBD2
CASSPFSGTSVQETQYF
TGTGCCAGCAGCCCATTTTCAGGGACTAGCGTGCAAGAGACCCAGTACTTC
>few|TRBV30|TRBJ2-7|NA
CAWGTGQYF
TGTGCCTGGGGGACTGGGCAGTACTTC
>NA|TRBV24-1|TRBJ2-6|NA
CATRDSRISGANVLTF
TGTGCCACCAGGGACAGCCGGATCTCTGGGGCCAACGTCCTGACTTTC
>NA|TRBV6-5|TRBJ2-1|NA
CASSSDRRYNEQFF
TGTGCCAGCAGTTCCGACAGGCGCTACAATGAGCAGTTCTTC
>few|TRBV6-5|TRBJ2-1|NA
CASSPRPDGDNEQFF
TGTGCCAGCAGCCCCCGACCGGACGGGGATAATGAGCAGTTCTTC
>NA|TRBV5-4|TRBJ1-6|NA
CASSTDNSPLHF
TGTGCCAGCAGCACTGATAATTCACCCCTCCACTTT
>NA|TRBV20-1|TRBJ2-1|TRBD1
CSARQGYEQFF
TGCAGTGCAAGACAGGGGTATGAGCAGTTCTTC
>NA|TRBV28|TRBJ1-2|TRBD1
CASSLTGLYGYTF
TGTGCCAGCAGCCTGACAGGGCTCTATGGCTACACCTTC
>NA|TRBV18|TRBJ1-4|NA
CASRGGSTTNEKLFF
TGTGCCAGTCGAGGAGGGTCCACAACTAATGAAAAACTGTTTTTT
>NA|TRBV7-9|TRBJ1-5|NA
CASSLGGISNQPQHF
TGTGCCAGCAGCTTAGGCGGAATTAGCAATCAGCCCCAGCATTTT
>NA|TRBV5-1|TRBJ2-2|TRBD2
CASSQPSGTTGELFF
TGCGCCAGCAGCCAACCTAGCGGAACGACCGGGGAGCTGTTTTTT
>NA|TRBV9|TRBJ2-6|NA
CASSVGGDSSGANVLTF
TGTGCCAGCAGCGTAGGCGGAGATAGCTCTGGGGCCAACGTCCTGACTTTC
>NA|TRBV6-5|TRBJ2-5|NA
CASKPYRVQETQYF
TGTGCCAGCAAACCCTACAGGGTTCAAGAGACCCAGTACTTC
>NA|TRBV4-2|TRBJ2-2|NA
CASSQAPQNTGELFF
TGTGCCAGCAGCCAAGCGCCACAAAACACCGGGGAGCTGTTTTTT
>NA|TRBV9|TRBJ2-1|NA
CASSVLSGWDEQFF
TGTGCCAGCAGCGTTTTGTCCGGGTGGGATGAGCAGTTCTTC
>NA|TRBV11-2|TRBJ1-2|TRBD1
CASSSGPGTVYGYTF
TGTGCCAGCAGCTCCGGACCCGGGACAGTCTATGGCTACACCTTC
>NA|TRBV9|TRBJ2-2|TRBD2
CASRKRENTGELFF
TGTGCCAGCAGGAAGCGGGAGAACACCGGGGAGCTGTTTTTT
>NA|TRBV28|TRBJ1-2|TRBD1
CASRLQGARGYTF
TGTGCCAGCAGACTTCAGGGGGCGCGGGGCTACACCTTC
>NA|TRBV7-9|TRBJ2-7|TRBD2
CASSLAPGLAGGRPYEQYF
TGTGCCAGCAGCTTAGCGCCGGGACTAGCGGGAGGGAGGCCCTACGAGCAGTACTTC
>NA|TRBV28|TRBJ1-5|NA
CASSFPPNQPQHF
TGTGCCAGCAGTTTCCCCCCGAATCAGCCCCAGCATTTT
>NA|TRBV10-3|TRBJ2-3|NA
CAISAAGTDTQYF
TGTGCCATCAGTGCCGCGGGGACAGATACGCAGTATTTT
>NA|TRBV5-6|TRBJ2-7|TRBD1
CASSLVGTDLYEQYF
TGTGCCAGCAGCTTGGTCGGGACAGATCTCTACGAGCAGTACTTC
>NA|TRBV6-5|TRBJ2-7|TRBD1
CASSRDRGLAEQYF
TGTGCCAGCAGCCGGGACAGGGGTTTGGCCGAGCAGTACTTC
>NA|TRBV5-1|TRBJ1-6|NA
CASSDKVSYNSPLHF
TGCGCCAGCAGCGACAAAGTCTCCTATAATTCACCCCTCCACTTT
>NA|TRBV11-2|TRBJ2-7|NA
CASSPGVGGLYEQYF
TGTGCCAGCAGCCCCGGGGTGGGGGGTCTTTACGAGCAGTACTTC